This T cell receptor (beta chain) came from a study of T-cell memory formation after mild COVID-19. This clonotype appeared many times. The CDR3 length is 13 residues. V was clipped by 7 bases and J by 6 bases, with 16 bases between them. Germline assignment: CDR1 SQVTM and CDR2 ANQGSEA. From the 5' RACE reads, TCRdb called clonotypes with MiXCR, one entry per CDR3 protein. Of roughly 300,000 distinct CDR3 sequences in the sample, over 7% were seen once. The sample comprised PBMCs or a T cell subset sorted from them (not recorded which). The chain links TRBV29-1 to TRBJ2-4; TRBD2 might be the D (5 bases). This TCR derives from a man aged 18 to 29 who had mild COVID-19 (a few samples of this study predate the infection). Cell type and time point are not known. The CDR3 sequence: CSAGPGVGNIQYF. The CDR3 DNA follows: TGCAGCGCCGGGCCCGGGGTGGGAAACATTCAGTACTTC.